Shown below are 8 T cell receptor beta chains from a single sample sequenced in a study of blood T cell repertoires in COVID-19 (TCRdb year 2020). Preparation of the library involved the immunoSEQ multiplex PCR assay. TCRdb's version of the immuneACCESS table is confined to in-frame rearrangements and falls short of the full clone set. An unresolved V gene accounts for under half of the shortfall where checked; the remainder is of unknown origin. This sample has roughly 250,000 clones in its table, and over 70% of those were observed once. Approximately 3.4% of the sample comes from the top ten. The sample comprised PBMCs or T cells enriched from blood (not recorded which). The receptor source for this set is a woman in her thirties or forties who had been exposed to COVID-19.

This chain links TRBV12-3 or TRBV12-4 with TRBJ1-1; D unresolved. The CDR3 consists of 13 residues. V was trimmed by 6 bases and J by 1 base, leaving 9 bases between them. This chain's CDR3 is CASRMEENTEAFF. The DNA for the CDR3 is TGTGCCAGCAGAATGGAGGAGAACACTGAAGCTTTCTTT.

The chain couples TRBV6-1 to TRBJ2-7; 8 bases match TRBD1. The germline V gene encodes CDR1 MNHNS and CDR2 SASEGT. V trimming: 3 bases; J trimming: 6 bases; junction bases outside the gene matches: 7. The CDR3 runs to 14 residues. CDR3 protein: CASSDWQGAGEQYF. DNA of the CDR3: TGTGCCAGCAGTGATTGGCAGGGGGCGGGCGAGCAGTACTTC.

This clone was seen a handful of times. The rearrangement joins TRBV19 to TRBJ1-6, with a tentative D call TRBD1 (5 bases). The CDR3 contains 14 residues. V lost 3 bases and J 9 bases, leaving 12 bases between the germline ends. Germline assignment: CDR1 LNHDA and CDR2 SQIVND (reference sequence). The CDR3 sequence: CASSMEGDSSPLHF. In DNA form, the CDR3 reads TGTGCCAGTAGTATGGAAGGAGACAGTTCACCCCTCCACTTT.

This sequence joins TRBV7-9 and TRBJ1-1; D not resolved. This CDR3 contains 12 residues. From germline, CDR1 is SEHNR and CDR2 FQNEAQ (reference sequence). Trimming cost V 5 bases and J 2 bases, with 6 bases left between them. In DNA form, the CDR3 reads TGTGCCAGCAGCCGCAGTAACACTGAAGCTTTCTTT. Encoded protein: CASSRSNTEAFF.

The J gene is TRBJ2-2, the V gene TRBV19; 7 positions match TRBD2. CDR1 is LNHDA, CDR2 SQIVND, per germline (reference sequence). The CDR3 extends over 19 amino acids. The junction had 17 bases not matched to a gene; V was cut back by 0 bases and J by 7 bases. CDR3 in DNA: TGTGCCAGTAGTATAGACGTGGAGATTACGGGAGGTGAGAGCGGGGAGCTGTTTTTT. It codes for CASSIDVEITGGESGELFF.

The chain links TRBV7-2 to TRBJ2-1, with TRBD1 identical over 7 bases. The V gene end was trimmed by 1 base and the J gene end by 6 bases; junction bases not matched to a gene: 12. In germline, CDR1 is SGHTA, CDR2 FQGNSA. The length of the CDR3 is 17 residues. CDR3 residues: CASSLVSLGRGSNEQFF. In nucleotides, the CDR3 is TGTGCCAGCAGCTTAGTGAGTTTGGGCAGGGGGTCCAATGAGCAGTTCTTC.

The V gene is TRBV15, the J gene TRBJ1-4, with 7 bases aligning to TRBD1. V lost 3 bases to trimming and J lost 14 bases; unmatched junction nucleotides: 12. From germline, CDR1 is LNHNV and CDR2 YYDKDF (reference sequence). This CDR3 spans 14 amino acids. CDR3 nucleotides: TGTGCCACCAGCAGGGACCGGCCCATACAGGGGCTGTTTTTT. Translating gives CATSRDRPIQGLFF.

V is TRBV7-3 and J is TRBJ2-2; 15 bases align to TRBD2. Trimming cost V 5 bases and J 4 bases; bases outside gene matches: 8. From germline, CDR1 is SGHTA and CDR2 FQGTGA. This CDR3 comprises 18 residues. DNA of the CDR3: TGTGCCAGCAGCCCCGGACTAGCGGGGGGGCCGGGCACCGGGGAGCTGTTTTTT. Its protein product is CASSPGLAGGPGTGELFF.